This is a list of T cell receptor beta chains from one sample in a study of shared clonotypes between healthy human individuals. Produced via immunoSEQ multiplex PCR; TCRdb's table is partial and in-frame only. The repertoire holds some 2.3 million clones, with approximately 95% as singletons. Sequenced: naive CD4+ T cells from PBMCs. These receptors were obtained from a man between 18 and 35 years old in good health. Some clones in this sample may be carry-over from other donors' samples. The CDR3 runs from the conserved cysteine through the conserved F or W. A D gene is named only where the DNA matches it firmly. Clone size appears in some rows only: once, few, many, or a class for an expanded clone.

TRBJ1-4,NA,NA,TRBV4-3,TGCGCCAGCAGCTCGGAGGGGGCAACTAATGAAAAACTGTTTTTT,CASSSEGATNEKLFF
TRBJ2-2,once,NA,TRBV5-1,TGCGCCAGCAGCCGAACGGGGCCTCCGAACACCGGGGAGCTGTTTTTT,CASSRTGPPNTGELFF
TRBJ2-1,NA,TRBD2,TRBV6-8,TGTGCCAGCGAGACTAGCGGGAGCTGGGGTGGGGAGCAGTTCTTC,CASETSGSWGGEQFF
TRBJ1-5,NA,NA,TRBV5-4,TGTGCCAGCAGCTTGGACCCGCCGGGGATTAGCAATCAGCCCCAGCATTTT,CASSLDPPGISNQPQHF
TRBJ2-1,once,NA,TRBV7-3,TGTGCCAGCAGCCGTGACCCGGGGGTCAACAATGAGCAGTTCTTC,CASSRDPGVNNEQFF
TRBJ2-7,NA,TRBD2,TRBV4-1,TGCGCCAGCAGCCAAGAGGCTAGCGGGAGGCCTAGCTACGAGCAGTACTTC,CASSQEASGRPSYEQYF
TRBJ2-3,NA,NA,TRBV28,TGTGCCAGCAGTGCCAACCGGGGGCTCGGCACAGATACGCAGTATTTT,CASSANRGLGTDTQYF
TRBJ2-7,NA,TRBD1,TRBV6-1,TGTGCCAGCAGTGAAGACAGGGGGCGGGAGCAGTACTTC,CASSEDRGREQYF
TRBJ1-5,NA,NA,TRBV28,TGTGCCAGCATCCCCAGGGTGGCCAATAGCAATCAGCCCCAGCATTTT,CASIPRVANSNQPQHF
TRBJ1-5,NA,TRBD1,TRBV28,TGTGCCAGCAGTCCTGGGGACAGGGCCCAGCATTTT,CASSPGDRAQHF
TRBJ1-5,once,NA,TRBV6-1,TGTGCCAGCACTATTGCCGAGGGGAATCAGCCCCAGCATTTT,CASTIAEGNQPQHF
TRBJ1-1,NA,TRBD1,TRBV28,TGTGCCAGCAGTTTCGACCAGGGGGCAGGGAACACTGAAGCTTTCTTT,CASSFDQGAGNTEAFF
TRBJ2-7,NA,NA,TRBV7-2,TGTGCCAGCAGCCGGCGACCCGGTGGGGACTTAACCTACGAGCAGTACTTC,CASSRRPGGDLTYEQYF
TRBJ2-1,NA,TRBD2,TRBV7-2,TGTGCCAGCAGCCCCGAGACTAGCGGGACCTACAATGAGCAGTTCTTC,CASSPETSGTYNEQFF
TRBJ2-1,NA,TRBD2,TRBV10-3,TGTGCCATCAGTGAGTCGCTCTCGAGCGGGGGAGCCGGGATTGAGCAGTTCTTC,CAISESLSSGGAGIEQFF
TRBJ1-6,once,NA,TRBV18,TGTGCCAGCTCCCGGGGGGAATTAGGATCACCCCTCCACTTT,CASSRGELGSPLHF
TRBJ2-6,NA,NA,TRBV4-2,TGTGCCAGCAGCCCAGCAGGTCTCTCTGGGGCCAACGTCCTGACTTTC,CASSPAGLSGANVLTF
TRBJ1-6,NA,NA,TRBV6-6,TGTGCCAGCAGTTACTCTTCAGTTGATTCACCCCTCCACTTT,CASSYSSVDSPLHF
TRBJ1-5,NA,NA,TRBV19,TGTGCCAGTAGTATCATCCCCCGCGGACGGAGCAATCAGCCCCAGCATTTT,CASSIIPRGRSNQPQHF
TRBJ2-5,NA,NA,TRBV25-1,TGTGCCAGCAGTGAATATGGTCAAGAGACCCAGTACTTC,CASSEYGQETQYF
TRBJ2-7,NA,TRBD2,TRBV7-9,TGTGCCAGCAGCAGCGGGGTATACGAGCAGTACTTC,CASSSGVYEQYF
TRBJ2-3,NA,TRBD2,TRBV7-9,TGTGCCATCAGACAAGCGGGAGTAACAGATACGCAGTATTTT,CAIRQAGVTDTQYF
TRBJ1-2,NA,NA,TRBV7-9,TGTGCCAGCAGCCTTTTGGGGGCCGGACTCTATGGCTACACCTTC,CASSLLGAGLYGYTF
TRBJ1-2,NA,TRBD1,TRBV7-9,TGTGCCAGCAGCGCACCAGGGGGCGACGACTATGGCTACACCTTC,CASSAPGGDDYGYTF
TRBJ2-1,NA,NA,TRBV5-4,TGTGCCAGCAGCCGCTCGGAGGTGAATGAGCAGTTCTTC,CASSRSEVNEQFF
TRBJ2-5,NA,NA,TRBV5-1,TGCGCCAGCAGCTCGATCGGAGAGACCCAGTACTTC,CASSSIGETQYF
TRBJ1-1,NA,NA,TRBV5-1,TGCGCCAGCACCATAGGGAGCATGAACACTGAAGCTTTCTTT,CASTIGSMNTEAFF
TRBJ1-2,NA,NA,TRBV18,TGTGCCAGCTCACCCAGGGCGCGAGGGGCGCGGGGCTACACCTTC,CASSPRARGARGYTF
TRBJ2-2,NA,NA,TRBV7-3,TGTGCCAGCAGCCCCGCGAGTGGGGTGGGGGAGCTGTTTTTT,CASSPASGVGELFF
TRBJ1-2,NA,NA,TRBV29-1,TGCAGCGTTGAGGGGAACTATGGCTACACCTTC,CSVEGNYGYTF
TRBJ2-2,NA,TRBD2,TRBV27,TGTGCCAGCAGTTTTTCCCTAGCGGGATGGTCCGGGGAGCTGTTTTTT,CASSFSLAGWSGELFF
TRBJ1-1,once,NA,TRBV28,TGTGCCTCTCTGGACGGGAACACTGAAGCTTTCTTT,CASLDGNTEAFF
TRBJ1-2,once,NA,TRBV5-1,TGCGCCAGCAGCTTAGGGTCGGGGTCTAACTATGGCTACACCTTC,CASSLGSGSNYGYTF
TRBJ2-7,NA,TRBD2,TRBV18,TGTGCCAGCTCACCAATAGCGGGCGAGGGCTCCTACGAGCAGTACTTC,CASSPIAGEGSYEQYF
TRBJ1-2,NA,NA,TRBV21-1,TGTGCCAGCAGCAAAACCGGGGCAAACTATGGCTACACCTTC,CASSKTGANYGYTF
TRBJ2-1,NA,TRBD2,TRBV4-1,TGCGCCAGCAGCCAAGATAGGGCCGGACTAGCCGATGAGCAGTTCTTC,CASSQDRAGLADEQFF
TRBJ2-3,NA,NA,TRBV7-9,TGTGCCAGCAGCCTAAGCCCCGCCCCAGATACGCAGTATTTT,CASSLSPAPDTQYF
TRBJ2-1,NA,NA,TRBV2,TGTGCCAGCAGCAATCTGTGGGACGCACACAATGAGCAGTTCTTC,CASSNLWDAHNEQFF
TRBJ2-1,NA,NA,TRBV5-1,TGCGCCAGCAGCTTGGCCAACTACGTAAACGATGAGCAGTTCTTC,CASSLANYVNDEQFF
TRBJ2-1,NA,TRBD2,TRBV10-1,TGCGCCAGCAGGGGACTAGCGGGTGCGAGCTCCTACAATGAGCAGTTCTTC,CASRGLAGASSYNEQFF
TRBJ2-7,NA,NA,TRBV15,TGTGCCACCAGCATTTCACCCCTGGGCCGAGGGGGCTACGAGCAGTACTTC,CATSISPLGRGGYEQYF
TRBJ1-5,NA,TRBD1,TRBV27,TGTGCCAGCAGTTCGTCACAGGGGTTTAGCAATCAGCCCCAGCATTTT,CASSSSQGFSNQPQHF
TRBJ2-7,NA,TRBD2,TRBV11-2,TGTGCCAGCAGCGATACCGGGACTAGCGGGAACGAGCAGTACTTC,CASSDTGTSGNEQYF
TRBJ1-2,NA,TRBD1,TRBV2,TGTGCCAGCAGTGCAGGCCTACCTCAGGGACAGTCAGCTAACTATGGCTACACCTTC,CASSAGLPQGQSANYGYTF
TRBJ2-3,NA,NA,TRBV10-3,TGTGCCATCCGTGGAGCGCGAAGAGCCTCAGATACGCAGTATTTT,CAIRGARRASDTQYF